The 29 T cell receptor beta chains given below trace back to one sample, sequenced in a study of tumor and adjacent non-tumor tissue in lung cancer. The template was RNA from unsorted bulk tissue. A modified ARM-PCR protocol with three rounds of nested PCR amplified TCRbeta. TCRdb called the multiplex PCR reads again in MiXCR, with one record for every CDR3 protein. Altogether approximately 120,000 distinct CDR3 sequences are present, 75% being singletons, with the ten largest covering around 37%. Sequencing was done on a sample of lung tumor tissue. These receptors originate from a woman in her fifties or sixties with non-small cell lung cancer.

In its sample, this clonotype was seen many times. A read error is possible here, since a much larger clone lies one base away. The rearrangement links TRBV11-3 to TRBJ1-1; D gene ambiguous. The CDR3 spans 11 residues. Per germline, CDR1 SGHNT and CDR2 YENEEA. The CDR3 DNA is TGTGGATTGGGCACGAACACTGAAGCTTTCTTT. Translating gives CGLGTNTEAFF.

As concerns this clonotype: This sequence may be a read error, since a much larger clone differs from it by one base. The V call is TRBV4-3, the J call TRBJ2-3; TRBD2 matches 7 bases. The junction had 5 bases not matched to a gene; V was cut back by 1 base and J by 1 base. Germline V gene sequence: CDR1 LGHNA, CDR2 YSLEER. The CDR3 is 16 amino acids. In DNA form, the CDR3 reads TGCGCCAGCAGCCAAGGGGGGGGTCCCCGCACAGATACGCAGTATTTT. It is translated as CASSQGGGPRTDTQYF.

About this clonotype itself: Compared with germline, one end of the junction differs, possibly owing to a read error. The chain recombines TRBV5-4 with TRBJ2-1; D possibly corresponds to TRBD2 (6 bases). Germline CDR1 SGHNT, CDR2 YYREEE (reference sequence). This CDR3 is built from 14 residues. The CDR3 here is CTSSLPSAYNEQFF. The CDR3 DNA reads as TGTACCAGCAGCTTGCCTAGCGCGTACAATGAGCAGTTCTTC.

The chain joins TRBV29-1 to TRBJ2-7, with 7 bases lining up with TRBD2. The trim removed 4 bases at V and 5 bases at J, leaving 5 bases unmatched. There are 12 residues in the CDR3. Germline CDR1 SQVTM, CDR2 ANQGSEA. Written as DNA, the CDR3 is TGCAGCGTTGGACGGCTAGCGGACGAGCAGTACTTC. This sequence encodes CSVGRLADEQYF.

This clonotype was seen repeatedly, ten times or more. V is TRBV5-5 and J is TRBJ2-7, with 7 positions matching TRBD2. J gave up 1 base and V 0 bases, and 13 bases lay outside the gene matches. The CDR3 has 18 residues. The germline V gene encodes CDR1 SGHKS and CDR2 YYEKEE (reference sequence). CDR3 nucleotides: TGTGCCAGCAGCTTGGAAGGGGCTAGCGGAGGGAGTTCCTACGAGCAGTACTTC. It yields the protein CASSLEGASGGSSYEQYF. The full variable domain, its missing parts supplied by reference TRBV5-5 and TRBJ2-7, is DAGVTQSPTHLIKTRGQQVTLRCSPISGHKSVSWYQQVLGQGPQFIFQYYEKEERGRGNFPDRFSARQFPNYSSELNVNALLLGDSALYLCASSLEGASGGSSYEQYFGPGTRLTVT.

In this sample, this clonotype turned up a few times. A read error may account for a junction end that differs from germline. The gene calls are TRBV5-5 and TRBJ2-1; TRBD1 matches at 10 bases. The CDR3 totals 14 residues. In germline, CDR1 is SGHKS, CDR2 YYEKEE (reference sequence). The CDR3 DNA reads TGTGCCGGCAGTTCCGACAGGGGGCCTCGGGAGCAGTTCTTC. This codes for CAGSSDRGPREQFF.

On this clonotype itself: A read error may account for a junction end that differs from germline. V usage is TRBV11-2 and J usage is TRBJ2-3, with no clear D. The germline CDR1 and CDR2 sequences are SGHAT and FQNNGV. The CDR3 has 11 amino acids. The CDR3 reads CANTITDTQYF. CDR3 nucleotides: TGTGCCAACACCATAACAGATACGCAATATTTT.

The chain uses TRBV28 and TRBJ1-2, with a possible D match to TRBD1 (5 bases). The ends were cut back, 0 bases at V and 4 bases at J, with 12 bases in the middle. Germline V gene lookup returns CDR1 MDHEN and CDR2 SYDVKM. This CDR3 spans 15 amino acids. The CDR3: CASSLWGDWRYGYTF. CDR3 coding DNA: TGTGCCAGCAGTTTATGGGGGGATTGGCGCTATGGCTACACCTTC.

In its sample, this clonotype was seen once. The chain combines TRBV11-3 with TRBJ1-1; D unclear. The CDR3 covers 14 residues. V was pared by 2 bases and J by 4 bases, with 11 bases between. Germline V gene data show CDR1 as SGHNT and CDR2 as YENEEA. The CDR3 loop reads CASSLIGRGTEAFF. The CDR3 DNA reads as TGTGCCAGCAGCTTAATCGGGAGAGGCACTGAAGCTTTCTTT.

With regard to this clonotype: A single base separates this from a much larger clone, so it may be a read error. The rearrangement links TRBV29-1 to TRBJ2-3, with 8 bases fitting TRBD2. Germline V CDR1 and CDR2: SQVTM, ANQGSEA. The CDR3 totals 14 residues. For the CDR3, the DNA is TGCAGCATTGAAAAAGGGACTAGAGGAGATACGCAGTATTTT. Translation gives CSIEKGTRGDTQYF.

Notes on this clonotype: A clone one base away is much larger, so this may be a read error. The chain recombines TRBV12-3 or TRBV12-4 with TRBJ2-1, with D uncertain. V was shortened by 6 bases and J by 6 bases, with 18 bases between the two germline ends. There are 15 residues in the CDR3. CDR3 DNA sequence: TGTGCCAGCAGCCCTGATTGGACGCGGTCCAATGAGCAGTTCTTC. This gives the protein CASSPDWTRSNEQFF.

On this clonotype itself: One junction end disagrees with the germline gene, perhaps due to a read error. The chain employs TRBV11-1 and TRBJ1-1; D unresolved. This CDR3 comprises 16 residues. The V gene's germline CDR1 is SGHAT and CDR2 FQDESV (reference sequence). In DNA form, the CDR3 reads TGTGCCAGCAGGTTAGTGGGCGCTATCCCTAACACTGAAGCTTTCTTT. This translates into CASRLVGAIPNTEAFF.

Worth noting for this clonotype: Since the CDR3 does not end with the conserved phenylalanine or tryptophan, this likely comes from a read error. It is unclear where the CDR3 begins or ends on the DNA, so no DNA is shown, and the CDR3 is as TCRdb lists it. The J gene is TRBJ2-5, the V gene TRBV6-1; TRBD2 is taken as the D call from the table, unchecked against the DNA. Germline CDR1 reads MNHNS; CDR2 reads SASEGT. The CDR3 sequence runs 15 residues, both termini included. The CDR3: CASSEAIAGGPFWYL.

This clonotype was detected ten times or more. The chain carries TRBV29-1 and TRBJ1-3; unclear D gene. V lost 4 bases and J lost 0, with 13 bases in between. The CDR3 runs 15 residues. Germline V gene sequence: CDR1 SQVTM, CDR2 ANQGSEA. Here the CDR3 DNA reads TGCAGCGTTGTGCTACCTGGGTTCTCTGGAAACACCATATATTTT. Its translation: CSVVLPGFSGNTIYF.

The table lists this clonotype with many counts. The chain combines TRBV6-5 with TRBJ2-6; TRBD1 agrees at 8 bases. Germline trimming cut 10 bases from V and 0 bases from J; bases unmatched to any gene: 5. This CDR3 has 15 residues. Germline V gene sequence: CDR1 MNHEY, CDR2 SVGAGI. CDR3 sequence (DNA): TGTGCCACCCTGACAGGGGTCTCTGGGGCCAACGTCCTGACTTTC. Its protein is CATLTGVSGANVLTF.

Comments on this clonotype: The CDR3 carries no conserved terminal phenylalanine or tryptophan, so it likely arises from a read error. The rearrangement joins TRBV7-9 to TRBJ2-1; D might be TRBD1 (6 bases). Germline V gives CDR1 SEHNR, CDR2 FQNEAQ (reference sequence). CDR3 length: 16 amino acids. CDR3 protein: CVSSQIRGSSYNEQFL. DNA for the CDR3: TGTGTCAGCAGCCAAATAAGGGGGAGCTCCTACAATGAGCAGTTCTTA.

This clonotype was detected a few times. This may stem from a read error, because a much larger clone lies one nucleotide away. Likely a read error: the CDR3 ends without its conserved phenylalanine or tryptophan. The chain links TRBV20-1 to TRBJ1-5, with TRBD1 identical over 9 bases. Germline loops: CDR1 DFQATT, CDR2 SNEGSKA (reference sequence). V trimming: 5 bases; J trimming: 5 bases; junction bases outside the gene matches: 4. The CDR3 is made up of 13 amino acids. CDR3 nucleotides: TGCAGTGCTGAACAGGGGGCCTATCAGCCCCAGCATTCT. Its translation: CSAEQGAYQPQHS.

Comment on this clonotype: One end of the junction varies from germline; a read error may be responsible. The J gene is TRBJ2-2, the V gene TRBV11-1; D is unresolved. This CDR3 has 16 amino acids. Germline CDR1 reads SGHAT; CDR2 reads FQDESV (reference sequence). CDR3: CATSLAVYANTGELFF. The CDR3 DNA sequence: TGTGCCACCAGCTTAGCCGTATATGCGAACACCGGGGAGCTGTTTTTT.

This clonotype was seen only a few times. The chain joins TRBV5-1 to TRBJ1-1; D is unclear. The CDR3 spans 14 residues. Germline V gene sequence: CDR1 SGHRS, CDR2 YFSETQ. V lost 3 bases, J lost 4 bases, and 13 bases lay in between. The CDR3 DNA reads as TGCGCCAGCAGCTGGGGTTCGGGATCCACTGAAGCTTTCTTT. Its protein product is CASSWGSGSTEAFF.

As for this clonotype: A junction end diverges from the germline sequence, so it may reflect a read error. The genes are TRBV6-5 and TRBJ1-2; no clear D gene. The germline CDR1 and CDR2 sequences are MNHEY and SVGAGI. The CDR3 totals 13 residues. The CDR3, as DNA: TGTACCAGCAGTTACGGCGCTGGGTATGGCTACACGTTC. Translated: CTSSYGAGYGYTF.

This clonotype was detected once. A read error may produce the germline difference seen at one junction end. J is TRBJ2-1 and V is TRBV20-1; 8 bases are a match to TRBD2. Germline V gene lookup returns CDR1 DFQATT and CDR2 SNEGSKA (reference sequence). The CDR3 has 13 residues. CDR3 in amino acids: CSASGRDCREQLF. The CDR3 DNA follows: TGCAGTGCTAGCGGGAGGGATTGTAGGGAGCAGTTATTC.

Turning to this clonotype: One end of the junction varies from germline; a read error may be responsible. The rearrangement links TRBV6-5 to TRBJ2-1; 10 nucleotides align to TRBD2. Germline CDR1 MNHEY, CDR2 SVGAGI. The CDR3 has 13 amino acids. The CDR3 spells CASTYSGLAEQFF. CDR3 bases: TGTGCCAGCACTTACTCGGGACTAGCGGAGCAGTTCTTC.

The rearrangement links TRBV28 to TRBJ1-3; TRBD1 aligns across 11 bases. The CDR3 loop spans 20 amino acids. Germline V gene lookup returns CDR1 MDHEN and CDR2 SYDVKM. DNA for the CDR3: TGTACCTGCAGTGTCTCCCCCGGGACAGGGGGGATTAGCTCTGGAAACACCATATATTTT. This encodes CTCSVSPGTGGISSGNTIYF. Based on the CDR3 plus reference TRBV28 and TRBJ1-3, the full variable domain is DVKVTQSSRYLVKRTGEKVFLECVQDMDHENMFWYRQDPGLGLRLIYFSYDVKMKEKGDIPEGYSVSREKKERFSLILESASTNQTSMYLCTCSVSPGTGGISSGNTIYFGEGSWLTVV.

With respect to this clonotype: This likely comes from a read error, as the CDR3 has no conserved phenylalanine or tryptophan at its end. It is unclear where the CDR3 begins or ends on the DNA, so no DNA is shown, and the CDR3 is as TCRdb lists it. The rearrangement uses TRBV29-1 and TRBJ2-7. The CDR3 is 9 amino acids in total, end residues counted. The germline CDR1 and CDR2 sequences are SQVTM and ANQGSEA. CDR3 amino acids: CSALHELCL.

On this clonotype: An end of the junction does not agree with germline; a read error may underlie this. V and J are TRBV4-2 and TRBJ1-1, with a possible D match to TRBD1 (5 bases). CDR3 length equals 17 residues. CDR1 LGHNA and CDR2 YNFKEQ come from the germline V gene. The CDR3 coding sequence is TGTGCCAGCAGCCCTCTGCGAGGTGGGACTGGGAACACTGAAGCTGTCTTT. Translating gives CASSPLRGGTGNTEAVF.

For this clonotype: One junction end does not reproduce the germline sequence, and a read error may be involved. The V gene is TRBV6-6, the J gene TRBJ2-2, with a possible D match to TRBD1 (6 bases). CDR3 length equals 16 residues. Germline assignment: CDR1 MNHNY and CDR2 SVGAGI (reference sequence). The CDR3 is CTSSAQGLRNTGELFF. The CDR3 coding sequence is TGTACCAGCAGTGCCCAGGGGCTACGGAACACCGGGGAGCTGTTTTTT.

On this clonotype itself: The junction departs from germline at one end; a sequencing error may be responsible. The rearrangement uses TRBV11-1 and TRBJ1-1; no clear D. The CDR3 consists of 13 residues. Germline values: CDR1 SGHAT, CDR2 FQDESV (reference sequence). The DNA for the CDR3 is TGTGCTAGCAGCTCTAATTTCGATGGTGAAGCTTTCTTT. Translating it yields CASSSNFDGEAFF.

Note on this clonotype: No conserved phenylalanine or tryptophan is present at the end of the CDR3, so a read error is the likely explanation. This chain uses TRBV11-2 with TRBJ2-1, with 8 positions matching TRBD1. CDR1 is SGHAT and CDR2 is FQNNGV in the germline V gene. The CDR3 consists of 15 residues. CDR3 loop: CASSLVGQDINEQFL. As DNA, the CDR3 is TGTGCCAGCAGTTTAGTGGGACAGGACATCAATGAGCAGTTCCTC.

To note about this clonotype: With a much larger clone just one base away, this may be a read error. Because it lacks the conserved phenylalanine or tryptophan at the end, this CDR3 is likely a read error. The CDR3 DNA reads TGCGCCAGCAGTGGAGGGACTCCCTCCTACAATGAGCAGTTCCTC. Protein: CASSGGTPSYNEQFL. The chain has TRBV10-2 and TRBJ2-1; TRBD2 might be the D (6 bases). CDR3 length: 15 amino acids. The V end was cut by 4 bases, the J end by 0 bases, with 10 bases between. Germline assignment: CDR1 WSHSY and CDR2 SAAADI.